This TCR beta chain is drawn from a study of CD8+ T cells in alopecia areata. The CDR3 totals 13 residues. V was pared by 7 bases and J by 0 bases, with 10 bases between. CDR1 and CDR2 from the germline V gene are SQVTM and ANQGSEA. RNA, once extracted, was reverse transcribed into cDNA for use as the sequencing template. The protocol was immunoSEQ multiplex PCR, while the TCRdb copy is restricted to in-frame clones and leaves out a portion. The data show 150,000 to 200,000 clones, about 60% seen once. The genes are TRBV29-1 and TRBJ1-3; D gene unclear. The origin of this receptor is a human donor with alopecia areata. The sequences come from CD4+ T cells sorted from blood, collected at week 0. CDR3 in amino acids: CSARVSSGNTIYF. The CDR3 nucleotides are TGCAGCGCCCGCGTGAGCTCTGGAAACACCATATATTTT.